Listed here are 11 T cell receptor beta chains from one sample, sequenced in a study of T cell responses to AZD1222 COVID-19 vaccine. Profiling relied on immunoSEQ multiplex PCR, and the TCRdb table lists in-frame clones only, not all of them. Altogether about 180,000 clones are present, almost 90% being singletons, with the ten largest covering 6% to 8.5%. This material consisted of peripheral blood, taken on day 0 of AZD1222 vaccination. The receptor set was obtained from an adult in good health.

The J gene is TRBJ2-1, the V gene TRBV4-3, with D unclear. The CDR3 contains 14 residues. Trimming pared 0 bases from V and 9 bases from J, leaving 12 bases between. CDR1 and CDR2 (germline): LGHNA, YSLEER. The CDR3 DNA sequence: TGCGCCAGCAGCCAAGATCGGGCGCTTACTGAGCAGTTCTTC. Protein: CASSQDRALTEQFF.

This clone has just one count. The chain carries TRBV27 and TRBJ2-2, with D perhaps matching TRBD1 (6 bases). CDR1 is MNHEY and CDR2 is SMNVEV in the germline V gene (reference sequence). The CDR3 consists of 16 residues. The V end was cut by 2 bases, the J end by 3 bases, with 13 bases between. CDR3 protein: CASSLTFRGDTGELFF. The CDR3 bases are TGTGCCAGCAGTTTAACCTTCAGGGGCGACACCGGGGAGCTGTTTTTT.

J is TRBJ2-1 and V is TRBV28; D is perhaps TRBD2 (6 bases). CDR3 length equals 13 residues. V lost 4 bases and J lost 8, with 12 bases in between. Per the germline V gene, CDR1 is MDHEN and CDR2 is SYDVKM. The CDR3: CASSWDSRDEQFF. CDR3 in DNA: TGTGCCAGCAGTTGGGACTCAAGGGATGAGCAGTTCTTC.

This chain joins TRBV28 and TRBJ1-6; perhaps TRBD1 as D (6 bases). This CDR3 has 14 residues. CDR1 is MDHEN and CDR2 is SYDVKM in the germline V gene. V shed 4 bases and J shed 10 bases, with 14 bases lying between them. Here the CDR3 reads CASSWARGRSPLHF. In DNA form, the CDR3 reads TGTGCCAGCAGTTGGGCCAGGGGTAGGTCACCCCTCCACTTT.

The chain employs TRBV30 and TRBJ1-2, with no clear D. Trimming cost V 5 bases and J 1 base, with 2 bases left between them. Germline lookup yields CDR1 GTSNPN and CDR2 SVGIG (reference sequence). The CDR3 length is 10 residues. In nucleotides, the CDR3 is TGTGCCTGGCTTAACTATGGCTACACCTTC. Its protein is CAWLNYGYTF.

V gene TRBV4-1 combines with J gene TRBJ2-7; 9 bases match TRBD2. Germline trimming cut 0 bases from V and 3 bases from J; bases unmatched to any gene: 9. Germline V gene lookup returns CDR1 MGHRA and CDR2 YSYEKL. There are 17 residues in the CDR3. CDR3 in DNA: TGCGCCAGCAGCCAAGACCCTGGGACTAGCAACCACTACGAGCAGTACTTC. Amino acids: CASSQDPGTSNHYEQYF.

The V call is TRBV15, the J call TRBJ2-1; D is unresolved. The V and J ends lost 4 bases and 5 bases respectively, with 12 bases between them. From germline, CDR1 is LNHNV and CDR2 YYDKDF (reference sequence). The CDR3 is 14 amino acids. The CDR3 protein is CATSNEDTDNEQFF. The CDR3, as DNA: TGTGCCACCAGCAACGAGGATACAGACAATGAGCAGTTCTTC.

V gene TRBV7-3 combines with J gene TRBJ2-6, with D possibly TRBD2 on 5 matching bases. The CDR3 is made up of 16 amino acids. The germline V gene encodes CDR1 SGHTA and CDR2 FQGTGA. Trimming stripped 3 bases from V and 4 bases from J, with 13 bases between. The CDR3, as DNA: TGTGCCAGCAGCTTGGGTCCCCCGGGGGGGGCCAACGTCCTGACTTTC. This translates into CASSLGPPGGANVLTF.

This sequence joins TRBV28 and TRBJ1-2, with D possibly TRBD1 on 6 matching bases. The CDR3 length is 14 residues. The ends were cut back, 5 bases at V and 7 bases at J, with 17 bases in the middle. CDR1 and CDR2 (germline): MDHEN, SYDVKM. The CDR3 DNA reads as TGTGCCAGCAGTCGACCTACAGGGTTCCCTGGCTACACCTTC. This translates into CASSRPTGFPGYTF.

In the case of this clone: A read error may produce the germline difference seen at one junction end. V is TRBV14 and J is TRBJ2-7, with TRBD1 matching over 7 bases. The CDR3 runs to 11 residues. From germline, CDR1 is SGHDN and CDR2 FVKESK. The chain's CDR3 is CASSQEQGVNF. CDR3 coding DNA: TGTGCCAGCAGCCAAGAGCAGGGGGTCAACTTC.

This rearrangement joins TRBV19 to TRBJ1-2; unclear D gene. V shed 5 bases and J shed 0 bases, with 10 bases lying between them. In germline, CDR1 is LNHDA, CDR2 SQIVND (reference sequence). This CDR3 has 14 amino acids. The CDR3 coding sequence is TGTGCCAGTAGTCCTTCGACGACTAACTATGGCTACACCTTC. It is translated as CASSPSTTNYGYTF.